These T cell receptor beta chains were read from a single sample in a study of T and B cells in COVID-19 patients. Each CDR3 protein gets one entry after TCRdb re-called the multiplex PCR reads with MiXCR. The sample holds fewer than 15,000 distinct CDR3 sequences; roughly 27% are singletons and the top ten take roughly 4%. The specimen was blood. These receptors were taken from a human donor who had recovered from COVID-19. Each CDR3 is given with its conserved first and last residue. Each record gives: clone size, D gene, J gene, V gene, CDR3 protein, CDR3 DNA. A D gene is named only where the DNA matches it firmly. Some rows mark clone size as missing; the rest say once, few, many or name a class of expanded clone.

>-|TRBD1|TRBJ2-4|TRBV20-1
CSALPTGDKNIQYF
TGCAGTGCCCTCCCGACAGGGGATAAAAACATTCAGTACTTC
>many|TRBD1|TRBJ2-7|TRBV6-5
CASSKPSGTATRLSYEQYF
TGTGCCAGCAGTAAACCTTCCGGGACAGCTACTCGCCTCTCCTACGAGCAGTACTTC
>-|TRBD1|TRBJ1-6|TRBV6-1
CASSDRAGGANNSPLHF
TGTGCCAGCAGTGACCGGGCAGGGGGCGCGAATAATTCACCCCTCCACTTT
>-|-|TRBJ1-5|TRBV5-6
CASSSQGGGNQPQHF
TGTGCCAGCAGCTCACAGGGAGGTGGCAATCAGCCCCAGCATTTT
>-|-|TRBJ2-7|TRBV14
CASSQVGHRTYEQYF
TGTGCCAGCAGCCAAGTTGGACACAGGACCTACGAGCAGTACTTC
>many|TRBD1|TRBJ1-2|TRBV6-5
CASKTGTGLYGYTF
TGTGCCAGCAAGACCGGGACAGGGTTATATGGCTACACCTTC
>medium-sized|-|TRBJ2-1|TRBV5-4
CASSLWTDYNEQFF
TGTGCCAGCAGTTTATGGACCGATTACAATGAGCAGTTCTTC
>medium-sized|TRBD1|TRBJ1-2|TRBV19
CASSSGQDLSRGGYTF
TGTGCCAGTAGTTCCGGACAGGACCTTTCCCGGGGAGGCTACACCTTC
>few|-|TRBJ2-7|TRBV7-9
CASSFRDFTYEQYF
TGTGCCAGCAGCTTCCGGGACTTCACCTACGAGCAGTACTTC
>once|TRBD2|TRBJ2-7|TRBV7-9
CASSSNSGSVYEQYF
TGTGCCAGCAGCTCTAATAGCGGGAGCGTCTACGAGCAGTACTTC
>few|-|TRBJ2-1|TRBV11-3
CASSLGTYNEQFF
TGTGCCAGCAGCTTAGGGACTTACAATGAGCAGTTCTTC
>-|-|TRBJ1-5|TRBV12-3/TRBV12-4
CASSLRGGGNQPQHF
TGTGCCAGCAGCTTAAGGGGCGGTGGCAATCAGCCCCAGCATTTT
>-|-|TRBJ1-3|TRBV5-6
CASSYGSGGNIIYF
TGTGCCAGCAGTTATGGATCGGGCGGAAACATCATATATTTT
>many|TRBD1|TRBJ2-1|TRBV6-2/TRBV6-3
CASSTGQGEQFF
TGTGCCAGCAGTACCGGACAGGGCGAGCAGTTCTTC
>-|-|TRBJ2-2|TRBV11-2
CASSLPNRAGELFF
TGTGCCAGCAGCCTCCCGAACAGGGCCGGGGAGCTGTTTTTT
>-|-|TRBJ2-7|TRBV29-1
CSVEEPGASSYEQYF
TGCAGCGTTGAAGAACCGGGGGCCTCTTCCTACGAGCAGTACTTC
>few|-|TRBJ1-2|TRBV12-3/TRBV12-4
CASSPTGGGGFSGYTF
TGTGCCAGCAGTCCCACGGGGGGGGGCGGTTTTAGCGGCTACACCTTC
>few|TRBD1|TRBJ1-2|TRBV24-1
CATSDPGQSHGYTF
TGTGCCACCAGTGACCCGGGACAGTCCCATGGCTACACCTTC
>many|-|TRBJ1-1|TRBV19
CASSSLGVAGNTEAFF
TGTGCCAGTAGTTCCTTGGGGGTCGCGGGGAACACTGAAGCTTTCTTT
>-|-|TRBJ1-1|TRBV7-9
CASSKDIFATEAFF
TGTGCCAGCAGCAAGGACATATTTGCCACTGAAGCTTTCTTT
>-|TRBD2|TRBJ2-1|TRBV11-1
CASSPRGTSRSNEQFF
TGTGCCAGCAGCCCCCGCGGGACTAGTCGCTCGAATGAGCAGTTCTTC
>-|TRBD1|TRBJ2-7|TRBV6-5
CASKTGTGGTYEQYF
TGTGCCAGCAAGACCGGGACAGGGGGCACCTACGAGCAGTACTTC
>-|TRBD2|TRBJ2-5|TRBV6-6
CASSLTSGMIQETQYF
TGTGCCAGCAGTTTGACTAGCGGGATGATCCAAGAGACCCAGTACTTC
>few|TRBD2|TRBJ2-1|TRBV6-4
CASTPSTSGGANEQFF
TGTGCCAGCACACCAAGTACTAGCGGGGGCGCGAATGAGCAGTTCTTC
>medium-sized|TRBD1|TRBJ1-2|TRBV29-1
CSVRTGAPTNYGYTF
TGCAGCGTACGGACAGGGGCCCCGACTAACTATGGCTACACCTTC
>many|-|TRBJ2-1|TRBV12-3/TRBV12-4
CASSLQRYREQFF
TGTGCCAGCAGTTTACAGCGTTACAGGGAGCAGTTCTTC
>-|TRBD1|TRBJ1-1|TRBV7-2
CASRITGTGAHTEAFF
TGTGCCAGCAGGATTACCGGGACAGGGGCGCACACTGAAGCTTTCTTT
>few|-|TRBJ1-1|TRBV13
CASSLRPGEAFF
TGTGCCAGCAGCTTAAGGCCCGGCGAAGCTTTCTTT
>-|TRBD1|TRBJ2-7|TRBV20-1
CSAPGQGGGNEQYF
TGCAGTGCGCCGGGACAGGGGGGAGGGAACGAGCAGTACTTC
>medium-sized|-|TRBJ2-1|TRBV27
CASSPDRLGSQSGEQFF
TGTGCCAGCAGTCCCGACAGGTTAGGATCTCAATCAGGTGAGCAGTTCTTC
>-|TRBD1|TRBJ2-3|TRBV27
CASSGGTGKTDTQYF
TGTGCCAGCAGTGGCGGGACAGGGAAAACAGATACGCAGTATTTT
>few|-|TRBJ2-5|TRBV24-1
CATSVGPETQYF
TGTGCCACCAGTGTAGGCCCGGAGACCCAGTACTTC
>few|TRBD2|TRBJ2-2|TRBV10-2
CASRAGAGELFF
TGCGCCAGCAGGGCGGGGGCCGGGGAGCTGTTTTTT
>-|-|TRBJ1-1|TRBV6-5
CASSFSRLTDLRAFF
TGTGCCAGCAGTTTTTCCCGCTTGACAGACTTGAGAGCTTTCTTT
>medium-sized|-|TRBJ1-1|TRBV29-1
CSAWEARNTEAFF
TGCAGCGCCTGGGAGGCGCGGAACACTGAAGCTTTCTTT
>-|TRBD1|TRBJ1-5|TRBV20-1
CSAREGQGLLQPQHF
TGCAGTGCTAGAGAGGGACAGGGGCTTTTGCAGCCCCAGCATTTT
>-|-|TRBJ1-2|TRBV20-1
CSARVTGLPTYGYTF
TGCAGTGCTAGAGTAACCGGGCTGCCTACGTACGGCTACACCTTC
>-|TRBD1|TRBJ2-1|TRBV28
CASSLPQGANEQFF
TGTGCCAGCAGTTTACCACAGGGGGCAAATGAGCAGTTCTTC
>medium-sized|-|TRBJ2-2|TRBV6-1
CASRDSNTGELFF
TGTGCCAGCAGGGACAGCAACACCGGGGAGCTGTTTTTT
>-|-|TRBJ2-7|TRBV6-5
CASSEMSYEQYF
TGCGCCAGCAGTGAGATGAGCTACGAGCAGTACTTC
>few|-|TRBJ1-2|TRBV7-9
CASSQARGMSNYGYTF
TGTGCCAGCAGTCAAGCCCGGGGGATGAGCAACTATGGCTACACCTTC
>medium-sized|-|TRBJ2-7|TRBV15
CATSRGQGMYEQYF
TGTGCCACCAGCAGAGGGCAGGGGATGTACGAGCAGTACTTC
>many|TRBD1|TRBJ2-7|TRBV6-5
CASSPAPKTGGSYEQYF
TGTGCCAGCAGTCCAGCTCCCAAGACAGGGGGGTCCTACGAGCAGTACTTC
>-|TRBD1|TRBJ2-7|TRBV11-2
CASSFDRVPSYEQYF
TGTGCCAGCAGCTTCGACAGGGTCCCCTCCTACGAGCAGTACTTC
>-|-|TRBJ2-7|TRBV6-4
CASMKNSYEQYF
TGTGCCAGCATGAAGAACTCCTACGAGCAGTACTTC
>few|TRBD1|TRBJ2-5|TRBV7-6
CASSVGQEETQYF
TGTGCCAGCAGCGTGGGACAGGAAGAGACCCAGTACTTC
>few|TRBD2|TRBJ2-5|TRBV20-1
CSARTSRETQYF
TGCAGTGCAAGGACTAGCCGGGAGACCCAGTACTTC
>-|-|TRBJ1-1|TRBV20-1
CSARDLGTEAFF
TGCAGTGCTAGAGATCTCGGCACTGAAGCTTTCTTT
>many|-|TRBJ2-5|TRBV6-1
CASSYQGGGGQETQYF
TGTGCCAGCAGTTACCAGGGCGGAGGGGGGCAAGAGACCCAGTACTTC
>medium-sized|-|TRBJ1-1|TRBV19
CASSVQGSSNTEAFF
TGTGCCAGTAGTGTACAGGGTTCCTCGAACACTGAAGCTTTCTTT
>few|-|TRBJ2-6|TRBV7-9
CASSPRVSGANVLTF
TGTGCCAGCAGCCCCCGGGTCTCTGGGGCCAACGTCCTGACTTTC
>-|-|TRBJ2-2|TRBV5-6
CASRPGGGELFF
TGTGCCAGCAGGCCGGGCGGCGGGGAGCTGTTTTTT
>many|TRBD1|TRBJ1-4|TRBV15
CATSGSGTVNEKLFF
TGTGCCACCAGCGGATCCGGGACAGTCAATGAAAAACTGTTTTTT
>many|-|TRBJ2-7|TRBV18
CASSPLDRTYEQYF
TGTGCCAGCTCACCGTTAGACAGAACCTACGAGCAGTACTTC
>many|-|TRBJ2-4|TRBV27
CASSLLGETKNIQYF
TGTGCCAGCAGTTTATTGGGGGAAACCAAAAACATTCAGTACTTC
>-|-|TRBJ2-1|TRBV6-5
CASSDSIVTTTEKQFF
TGTGCCAGCAGTGACTCAATAGTTACTACGACCGAGAAGCAGTTCTTC
>medium-sized|TRBD1|TRBJ1-1|TRBV19
CASRSGTGRGTEAFF
TGTGCCAGTAGGTCCGGGACAGGGCGAGGGACTGAAGCTTTCTTT
>few|-|TRBJ1-4|TRBV6-4
CASWSGGRGINEKLFF
TGTGCCAGCTGGTCGGGGGGGAGGGGGATTAATGAAAAACTGTTTTTT
>few|TRBD2|TRBJ2-3|TRBV20-1
CSAGSSGRSTDTQYF
TGCAGTGCTGGTAGTAGCGGGCGTAGCACAGATACGCAGTATTTT